The source of this T cell receptor beta chain is a study of T cells in Graves' hyperthyroidism and ophthalmopathy (dated by TCRdb to between 2018 and 2021). Concerning the study at large: Peripheral blood samples were taken at the time of initial diagnosis, prior to any treatment. TCR V-J signatures able to tell the groups apart were searched for in a discovery cohort of 100 patients, of whom over 40 had Graves' ophthalmopathy and 55 to 60 had stable Graves' hyperthyroidism. Prospective prediction of ophthalmopathy was tested in an independent validation cohort consisting of about 19 hyperthyroidism patients and 17 patients who later progressed to ophthalmopathy. The 100 or so discovery patients were divided at random into training and test sets in a 7:3 ratio. In about 6 Graves' hyperthyroidism patients, the study also compared T-cell repertoires from thyroid tissue with T-cell repertoires from blood. Following sampling, methimazole starting at 30 mg daily was given to hyperthyroidism patients, and high-dose intravenous methylprednisolone was given to ophthalmopathy patients. According to the paper, TCR Vbeta CDR3 sequencing was carried out on some 130 peripheral blood samples, which came from fewer than 50 ophthalmopathy, 75 or so hyperthyroidism and some 17 progressor patients. The full study reports these points: No statistical method was used to fix the sample size in advance, and group allocation was not hidden from the investigators. In cross-validation, a model built on a 13 V-J signature told ophthalmopathy apart from stable hyperthyroidism with under 90% sensitivity and 81% to 82% specificity, and in testing the same model reached 80%/75%. In validation, the model predicted progression to ophthalmopathy with 65% to 71% sensitivity and less than 75% specificity, a median of approximately 6.7 months before onset. Most expanded thyroid clonotypes (frequency above 0.001) were also detected in blood, suggesting blood repertoires may reflect thyroid immune responses.

Moderately to severely active disease, a Clinical Activity Score of at least 3, a NOSPECS grade of at least 4, and a duration under 3 months were present in ophthalmopathy patients. The study excluded patients with uncontrolled infections, other autoimmune diseases, pregnancy or lactation. Clinical symptoms, serum thyroxine and TRAb, thyroid ultrasound, and orbital computed tomography formed the basis for the diagnoses. PBMCs were separated from roughly 10 ml of fresh peripheral blood using Ficoll-Paque density gradient centrifugation. Trizol reagent was used to extract total RNA, and RNA quality was then checked on an Agilent 2100 Bioanalyzer. TCR beta CDR3 regions were amplified from RNA transcripts. A first-round RT-PCR of the TCR CDR3 used the HTBI primer set with the Qiagen OneStep RT-PCR kit. Libraries were constructed in a second round of multiplex PCR, after which size selection and purification were performed. Sequencing of the libraries was done on an Illumina HiSeq2000 using paired-end 100 bp reads. In the authors' own workflow: SOAPnuke was used to process the raw data, with reads discarded if the reads contained adapters or uncalled bases, had a mean Phred below 15, or lacked an exact constant-primer or identifier match. COPE v1.2.5 was used to merge high-quality paired reads, and clonotypes were defined as unique nucleotide sequences. Clonotypes were aligned to IMGT TRBV, TRBD and TRBJ reference segments using MiTCR v1.1. The analysis was restricted to V-J combinations with a frequency above 0.0001, which together covered around 99% of the repertoires. The TCS score was defined as F50 (clonal expansion) divided by E x V (chaos), with BLOSUM62-based TCRdist calculated between CDR3 peptides within each V-J. Welch's t-statistics and random forest reduced roughly 530 V-J features to some 14, which were used in a naive Bayes classifier (R e1071). Using fastp at Q25 and MiXCR, TCRdb reprocessed the public reads and kept productive beta chains. Under each unique CDR3 protein, matching rows form one entry showing the most common genes and DNA. For this entry, the V and J calls and clone size follow TCRdb and not the study's own pipeline. The sample includes around 600,000 distinct CDR3 sequences, with 13% to 15% observed a single time. Roughly 6.9% of the sample belongs to the ten largest clones.

The germline V and J ends show losses of 3 bases and 2 bases respectively, and no gene match explains 5 bases of the junction. Sequences MNHEY (CDR1) and SMNVEV (CDR2) are obtained from the germline V gene (reference sequence). Taken from cysteine to phenylalanine, the CDR3 has 15 residues. Only the CDR3 DNA is retained, 45 bases long and in frame from the first base. This clonotype was seen many times. Its antigen is unknown. No base qualities exist here, and no much larger clone lies one base off it. The sequence was obtained from a woman under 30 with Graves' ophthalmopathy. Sequenced input: blood. The rearrangement joined TRBV27 to TRBJ2-5, and 8 junction bases match TRBD2. CDR3 region: CASSFSGTFQETQYF. The bases read TGTGCCAGCAGTTTTAGCGGGACGTTTCAAGAGACCCAGTACTTC.